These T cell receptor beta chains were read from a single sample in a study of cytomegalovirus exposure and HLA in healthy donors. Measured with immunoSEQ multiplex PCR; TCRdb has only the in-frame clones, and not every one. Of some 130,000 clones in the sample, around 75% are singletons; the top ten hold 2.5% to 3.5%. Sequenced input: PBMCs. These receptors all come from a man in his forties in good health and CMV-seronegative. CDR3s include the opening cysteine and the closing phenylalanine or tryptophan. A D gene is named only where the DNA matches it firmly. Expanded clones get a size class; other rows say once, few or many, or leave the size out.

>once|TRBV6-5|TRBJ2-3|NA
CASSRSDGNTQYF
TGTGCCAGCAGCCGCTCGGACGGGAATACGCAGTATTTT
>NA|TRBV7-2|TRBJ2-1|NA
CASSSGQGSGEQFF
TGTGCCAGCAGCTCCGGCCAGGGTTCGGGTGAGCAGTTCTTC
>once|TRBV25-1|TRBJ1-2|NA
CASSESESNYGYTF
TGTGCCAGCAGTGAATCTGAGTCTAACTATGGCTACACCTTC
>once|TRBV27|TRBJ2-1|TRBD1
CASSEQGAYNEQFF
TGTGCCAGCAGTGAACAGGGGGCGTACAATGAGCAGTTCTTC
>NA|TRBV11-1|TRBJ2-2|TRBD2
CASSLGGTSLGELFF
TGTGCCAGCAGCTTAGGAGGGACTAGCTTGGGGGAGCTGTTTTTT
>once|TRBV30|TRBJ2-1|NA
CAWSVGVNNEQFF
TGTGCCTGGAGTGTAGGGGTTAACAATGAGCAGTTCTTC
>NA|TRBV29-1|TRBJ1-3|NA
CSAETVGNTIYF
TGCAGCGCAGAGACAGTGGGAAACACCATATATTTT
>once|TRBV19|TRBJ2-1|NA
CASTPDYQAGEQFF
TGTGCCAGTACCCCGGACTACCAGGCGGGGGAGCAGTTCTTC
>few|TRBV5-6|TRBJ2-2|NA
CASSGGWELFF
TGTGCCAGCTCTGGGGGCTGGGAGCTGTTTTTT
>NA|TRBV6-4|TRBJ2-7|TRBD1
CASSKTGYDEQYF
TGTGCCAGCAGTAAGACAGGGTACGACGAGCAGTACTTC
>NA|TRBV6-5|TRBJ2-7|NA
CASSQGQGSSYEQYF
TGTGCCAGCAGTCAGGGGCAGGGGAGCTCCTACGAGCAGTACTTC
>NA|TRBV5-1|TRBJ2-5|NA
CASSLGVQETQYF
TGCGCCAGCAGCTTGGGAGTACAAGAGACCCAGTACTTC
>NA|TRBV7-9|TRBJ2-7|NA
CASSAQGRGEQYF
TGTGCCAGCAGCGCGCAGGGGAGAGGCGAGCAGTACTTC
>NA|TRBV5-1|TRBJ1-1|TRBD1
CASSFLSPGGTEAFF
TGCGCCAGCAGCTTCCTATCCCCAGGGGGAACTGAAGCTTTCTTT
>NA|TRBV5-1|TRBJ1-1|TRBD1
CASSTGQGNTEAFF
TGCGCCAGCAGCACCGGACAGGGGAACACTGAAGCTTTCTTT
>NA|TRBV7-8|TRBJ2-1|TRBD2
CASSLIGLGEGEQFF
TGTGCCAGCAGCTTAATTGGACTAGGAGAAGGTGAGCAGTTCTTC